The entry that follows covers one T cell receptor beta chain sequence. Its specificity is not known. Sequencing used immunoSEQ multiplex PCR; TCRdb keeps in-frame clones, though not all of them. This sample has around 40,000 clones, with about two thirds found just once. This record comes from a study of vaccination effects on CD4 cells after COVID-19. Study context: Within the ViraFEST assay, antigen-specific CD4+ T cells underwent expansion with viral peptide pools prior to sequencing. A density of approximately 2 million PBMC per well was used; these cells were cultured with roughly 10 IU/ml IL-2 and roughly 9.2 ug/ml peptides.

At the end of around eleven days of culture, CD4+ T cells were isolated. The clonotype was recovered from a human donor who received a COVID-19 vaccine. The source was CD4+ T cells from PBMCs cultured without peptide, collected before COVID-19 vaccination.

In DNA, the CDR3 is TGCGCCAGCAGCGTGGGACAGTCCACGGAAGCTTTCTTT. Translation gives CASSVGQSTEAFF. This chain connects TRBV5-1 to TRBJ1-1, with 7 bases that match TRBD1. J was trimmed by 8 bases and V by 4 bases; bases with no gene match: 8. The germline CDR1 and CDR2 sequences are SGHRS and YFSETQ. This CDR3 has 13 amino acids.